This T cell receptor (beta chain) was sequenced in a study of siplizumab effects on memory and regulatory T cells. The study's findings and limits: With siplizumab, Treg-derived clones averaged about 69% of mappable alloreactive CD4+ clones, versus 26.9% in controls.

Worth noting for this clone: What it binds is not known.

Every sample had approximately 10^5 of its TCR templates assayed. Sequencing was performed with immunoSEQ multiplex PCR; in TCRdb, only in-frame clones are kept and a portion is missing. This sample yields about 100,000 clones, of which around 92% are seen a single time; roughly 2.5% belongs to the top ten. V lost 3 bases and J 2 bases, leaving 14 bases between the germline ends. Germline lookup yields CDR1 MDHEN and CDR2 SYDVKM. There are 16 residues in the CDR3. The J gene is TRBJ1-5, the V gene TRBV28; D is possibly TRBD1 (6 bases). This clonotype was obtained from a human donor in good health. Some clones in this sample may be carry-over from other donors' samples. Sequencing was performed on CD4+ T cells sorted from blood. Written as DNA, the CDR3 is TGTGCCAGCAGTTTTCAGGGGAGGGGAGGCAATCAGCCCCAGCATTTT. Its translation: CASSFQGRGGNQPQHF.